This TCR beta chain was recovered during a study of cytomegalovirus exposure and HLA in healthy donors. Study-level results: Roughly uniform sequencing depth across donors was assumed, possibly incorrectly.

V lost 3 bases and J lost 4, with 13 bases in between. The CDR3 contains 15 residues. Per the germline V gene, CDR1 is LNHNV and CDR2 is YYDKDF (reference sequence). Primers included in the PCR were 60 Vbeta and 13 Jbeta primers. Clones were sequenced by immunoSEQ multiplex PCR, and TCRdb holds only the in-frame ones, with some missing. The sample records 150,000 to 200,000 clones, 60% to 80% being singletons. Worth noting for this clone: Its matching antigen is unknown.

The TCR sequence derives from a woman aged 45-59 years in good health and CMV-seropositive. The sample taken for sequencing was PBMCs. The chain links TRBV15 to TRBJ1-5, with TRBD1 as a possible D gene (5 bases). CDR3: CATSSGGSRNQPQHF. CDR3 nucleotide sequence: TGTGCCACCAGCAGTGGGGGGTCCCGAAATCAGCCCCAGCATTTT. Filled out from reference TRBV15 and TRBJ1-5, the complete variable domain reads DAMVIQNPRYQVTQFGKPVTLSCSQTLNHNVMYWYQQKSSQAPKLLFHYYDKDFNNEADTPDNFQSRRPNTSFCFLDIRSPGLGDTAMYLCATSSGGSRNQPQHFGDGTRLSIL.